This T cell receptor (beta chain) appears in the sequencing data of a study of shared clonotypes between healthy human individuals. V shed 3 bases, J shed 5 bases, and the junction held 8 bases outside the gene matches. This CDR3 has 16 amino acids. The germline V gene has CDR1 MGHRA and CDR2 YSYEKL. Data came from immunoSEQ multiplex PCR; TCRdb stores just in-frame clones and leaves some out. The table records around 1,000,000 clones, about 72% of them present only once. The sample was memory CD4+ T cells from PBMCs. The subset is: CD45RA-negative fraction. The chain links TRBV4-1 to TRBJ2-5, with TRBD2 identical over 11 bases. This sequence originates from a man aged 18 to 35 in good health. Some clones in this sample may be carry-over from other donors' samples. CDR3 in DNA: TGCGCCAGCAGCCAGCTTAGCGGGAGGGCCTTCGAGACCCAGTACTTC. Encoded protein: CASSQLSGRAFETQYF.